The 8 T cell receptor beta chains reported below all come from one sample, sequenced in a study of blood T cells in healthy people across ages. A J-beta primer mix and a sample-barcoded 5' primer were used in a second PCR of about 6 to 12 cycles. A single record per CDR3 protein comes from TCRdb applying MiXCR to the 5' RACE reads. This repertoire shows about 1,500,000 distinct CDR3 sequences, around 39% found once; its top ten account for roughly 7.9%. Sequences were obtained from blood. These receptors originate from a woman younger than 30 in good health.

The chain links TRBV28 to TRBJ2-5; TRBD1 is a possible D gene (6 bases). This CDR3 contains 15 residues. Between the trimmed V and J ends, which lost 7 bases and 1 base, there was a span of 16 bases. Germline-derived CDR1 and CDR2 are MDHEN and SYDVKM. The CDR3 loop reads CASTFRQVSQETQYF. The CDR3 DNA is TGTGCCAGCACCTTTAGACAGGTATCCCAAGAGACCCAGTACTTC.

The rearrangement links TRBV6-1 to TRBJ2-1, with 7 bases that match TRBD2. Germline assignment: CDR1 MNHNS and CDR2 SASEGT. The V and J ends lost 0 bases and 10 bases, in that order; junction bases with no gene match: 3. This CDR3 is built from 13 residues. CDR3 protein: CASSEASGTEQFF. The CDR3 coding sequence is TGTGCCAGCAGTGAAGCAAGCGGGACCGAGCAGTTCTTC.

The V call is TRBV25-1, the J call TRBJ2-5; 7 bases are a match to TRBD2. The CDR3 runs 14 residues. Germline loops: CDR1 MGHDK, CDR2 SYGVNS. V gave up 2 bases and J gave up 5 bases; unmatched junction bases: 5. The CDR3 sequence is CASSEPGAGETQYF. The CDR3 DNA sequence: TGTGCCAGCAGTGAACCCGGAGCGGGGGAGACCCAGTACTTC.

The gene calls are TRBV28 and TRBJ2-1; D may be TRBD1 (6 bases). This CDR3 is built from 14 residues. Germline V gene lookup returns CDR1 MDHEN and CDR2 SYDVKM. V was pared by 7 bases and J by 3 bases, with 13 bases between. CDR3 nucleotide sequence: TGTGCCAGCACCTCCGGGACAAACTACAATGAGCAGTTCTTC. It codes for CASTSGTNYNEQFF.

This clonotype has only a few counts. The chain couples TRBV12-3 or TRBV12-4 to TRBJ2-7; 7 bases are shared with TRBD1. The CDR3 length is 15 residues. The trim removed 4 bases at V and 3 bases at J, leaving 9 bases unmatched. The chain's CDR3 is CASSSGTAHLYEQYF. In DNA, the CDR3 is TGTGCCAGCAGTTCTGGGACAGCGCACCTCTACGAGCAGTACTTC.

This chain connects TRBV2 to TRBJ2-7; TRBD2 matches 12 bases. The CDR3 sequence is 14 residues long. V shed 4 bases, J shed 6 bases, and the junction held 4 bases outside the gene matches. Germline values: CDR1 SNHLY, CDR2 FYNNEI. The CDR3 sequence: CASSARLAGVEQYF. The CDR3 coding sequence is TGTGCCAGCAGTGCTAGACTAGCGGGAGTCGAGCAGTACTTC.

The genes are TRBV7-2 and TRBJ1-2; no firm D call. CDR3 length: 13 residues. The V gene lost 4 bases and the J gene lost 0 bases, with 6 bases spanning the gap. The V gene's germline CDR1 is SGHTA and CDR2 FQGNSA. In nucleotides, the CDR3 is TGTGCCAGCAGCTCAACACCTAACTATGGCTACACCTTC. The encoded protein is CASSSTPNYGYTF.

This chain links TRBV28 with TRBJ2-5; D might be TRBD1 (6 bases). The CDR3 is made up of 15 amino acids. The V gene's germline CDR1 is MDHEN and CDR2 SYDVKM. Trimming removed 4 bases at V and 2 bases at J, with 14 bases between. CDR3 protein: CASSSSPGAQETQYF. For the CDR3, the DNA is TGTGCCAGCAGTTCCAGTCCAGGGGCGCAAGAGACCCAGTACTTC.